The rows below give T cell receptor beta chains drawn from one sample of a study of blood T cell repertoires in COVID-19. Data came from immunoSEQ multiplex PCR; TCRdb stores just in-frame clones and leaves some out. The sample comprises approximately 290,000 clones, 85% to 90% of which are singletons, and around 10% rests with the top ten. Input material: peripheral blood. The receptors were gathered from a woman aged 30 to 39 with COVID-19, enrolled during active disease. CDR3s include the opening cysteine and the closing phenylalanine or tryptophan. A D gene is named only where the DNA matches it firmly. Size tells how often a clone was seen (once, few, many) or the class of an expanded clone, and some rows leave it out.

clone size,V gene,J gene,D gene,CDR3 protein,CDR3 DNA
.,TRBV5-1,TRBJ1-2,.,CASSPDSGAGGYTF,TGCGCCAGCAGCCCGGACAGCGGGGCTGGGGGCTACACCTTC
.,TRBV28,TRBJ1-5,.,CASSFPRSLSQPQHF,TGTGCCAGCAGCTTCCCGAGGAGTCTGAGTCAGCCCCAGCATTTT
.,TRBV3-1/TRBV3-2,TRBJ1-1,TRBD1,CASSQGPGGTTEAFF,TGTGCCAGCAGCCAAGGGCCAGGGGGGACCACTGAAGCTTTCTTT
.,TRBV12-3/TRBV12-4,TRBJ1-2,.,CASSQGYYGYTF,TGTGCCAGCAGTCAGGGGTATTATGGCTACACCTTC
.,TRBV4-2,TRBJ1-1,.,CASSQEMASPEKAFF,TGTGCCAGCAGCCAAGAAATGGCTTCTCCCGAAAAAGCTTTCTTT
once,TRBV6-5,TRBJ1-1,TRBD1,CASTGIQGVEAFF,TGTGCCAGCACCGGAATACAGGGGGTTGAAGCTTTCTTT
.,TRBV9,TRBJ1-3,.,CASSERTGNSGNTIYF,TGTGCCAGCAGCGAGCGTACAGGGAACTCTGGAAACACCATATATTTT
.,TRBV4-2,TRBJ1-6,TRBD1,CASDAGGAGSYNSPLHF,TGTGCCAGCGACGCAGGGGGCGCGGGCTCCTATAATTCACCCCTCCACTTT
.,TRBV21-1,TRBJ2-7,.,CAPMASGDRNEQYF,TGTGCCCCCATGGCTAGCGGGGACAGGAACGAGCAGTACTTC
.,TRBV7-2,TRBJ2-7,TRBD2,CASSSGGRYYEQYF,TGTGCCAGCAGCTCGGGGGGGCGGTACTACGAGCAGTACTTC
.,TRBV27,TRBJ1-2,.,CASSYGASYGYTF,TGTGCCAGCAGTTATGGGGCATCTTATGGCTACACCTTC
.,TRBV10-1,TRBJ2-2,TRBD2,CASPKPGTSGGLGFPGELFF,TGCGCCAGCCCTAAGCCCGGGACTAGCGGGGGCCTGGGGTTCCCCGGGGAGCTGTTTTTT
.,TRBV19,TRBJ2-7,TRBD1,CASSIGTVDGDEQYF,TGTGCCAGTAGTATCGGGACAGTTGACGGCGACGAGCAGTACTTC
.,TRBV7-2,TRBJ1-5,TRBD1,CASSPDRGLYQPQHF,TGTGCCAGCAGCCCCGACAGGGGGCTGTATCAGCCCCAGCATTTT
many,TRBV6-5,TRBJ1-6,TRBD1,CASTETGESPLHF,TGTGCCAGCACGGAGACAGGGGAATCACCCCTCCACTTT
.,TRBV11-2,TRBJ2-7,.,CASSLPNYEQYF,TGTGCCAGCAGCTTGCCTAACTACGAGCAGTACTTC
.,TRBV6-4,TRBJ2-3,.,CASRAEVYVDTQYF,TGTGCCAGCCGAGCGGAGGTGTATGTAGATACGCAGTATTTT
.,TRBV27,TRBJ1-1,.,CASSLSAFTEAFF,TGTGCCAGCAGTTTATCCGCGTTTACTGAAGCTTTCTTT
.,TRBV5-4,TRBJ1-5,.,CASSLPGVGQPQHF,TGTGCCAGCAGCTTACCAGGTGTTGGTCAGCCCCAGCATTTT
.,TRBV27,TRBJ1-6,TRBD1,CASTPRGTANSPLHF,TGTGCCAGCACCCCGAGAGGGACAGCTAATTCACCCCTCCACTTT
.,TRBV29-1,TRBJ1-1,.,CSVGAPTFAEAFF,TGCAGCGTTGGGGCCCCAACCTTCGCCGAAGCTTTCTTT
.,TRBV7-9,TRBJ2-2,TRBD2,CASSNGLAGNTGELFF,TGTGCCAGCAGCAACGGACTAGCGGGGAACACCGGGGAGCTGTTTTTT
.,TRBV5-1,TRBJ1-1,.,CASTKTGGVQGTEAFF,TGCGCCAGCACAAAAACCGGGGGGGTGCAGGGCACTGAAGCTTTCTTT
once,TRBV5-6,TRBJ1-2,.,CASSLILGVRGYTF,TGTGCCAGCAGCTTGATTTTGGGCGTGAGAGGCTACACCTTC
.,TRBV5-1,TRBJ2-7,.,CASSDTYEQYF,TGCGCCAGCAGCGATACTTACGAGCAGTACTTC
.,TRBV4-1,TRBJ1-2,.,CASSQIIFGDKGYTF,TGCGCCAGCAGCCAAATCATTTTCGGGGATAAAGGCTACACCTTC
few,TRBV5-6,TRBJ1-4,TRBD1,CASSLPGTGEKLFF,TGTGCCAGCAGCTTGCCCGGGACAGGGGAAAAACTGTTTTTT
once,TRBV5-5,TRBJ1-3,TRBD1,CASSANNYRGPRGNTIYF,TGTGCCAGCAGCGCAAACAATTACAGGGGGCCTAGGGGAAACACCATATATTTT
.,TRBV28,TRBJ2-5,.,CASSPPGRTKETQYF,TGTGCCAGCAGTCCACCGGGACGGACTAAAGAGACCCAGTACTTC
.,TRBV6-5,TRBJ1-5,.,CASSYSEQNQPQHF,TGTGCCAGCAGTTACTCGGAGCAGAATCAGCCCCAGCATTTT
.,TRBV15,TRBJ2-1,TRBD2,CATSRVLAGGDEQFF,TGTGCCACCAGCAGAGTTCTAGCGGGGGGGGATGAGCAGTTCTTC
.,TRBV6-5,TRBJ1-1,.,CASSYSKSGNTEAFF,TGTGCCAGCAGTTACTCGAAATCCGGGAACACTGAAGCTTTCTTT
.,TRBV2,TRBJ1-4,.,CASSLGRTNEKLFF,TGTGCCAGCAGTTTAGGGAGGACTAATGAAAAACTGTTTTTT
.,TRBV29-1,TRBJ1-4,TRBD1,CSVEEGGTANEKLFF,TGCAGCGTTGAAGAGGGTGGGACAGCGAATGAAAAACTGTTTTTT
once,TRBV5-5,TRBJ1-4,.,CASSAVRTETNEKLFF,TGTGCCAGCAGTGCAGTCCGGACAGAAACTAATGAAAAACTGTTTTTT
.,TRBV6-5,TRBJ2-7,.,CASSSHTGVFSYEQYF,TGTGCCAGCAGTTCACATACAGGAGTGTTTTCCTACGAGCAGTACTTC
once,TRBV30,TRBJ1-6,.,CAWRVRGTHQSSPLHF,TGTGCCTGGAGGGTAAGGGGGACGCATCAAAGTTCACCCCTCCACTTT
.,TRBV30,TRBJ1-2,TRBD1,CAWSRYRGRGSPLNGYTF,TGTGCCTGGAGCAGGTACAGGGGACGGGGCTCGCCACTAAATGGCTACACCTTC
.,TRBV7-2,TRBJ2-5,TRBD2,CASSPPTGGGPPQETQYF,TGTGCCAGCAGCCCGCCGACGGGCGGGGGGCCCCCACAAGAGACCCAGTACTTC
.,TRBV19,TRBJ1-1,.,CAVTLGGHTEAFF,TGTGCCGTTACTTTAGGGGGTCACACTGAAGCTTTCTTT
.,TRBV10-2,TRBJ2-7,TRBD1,CASSEPGQGSYEQYF,TGCGCCAGCAGTGAACCGGGACAGGGCTCCTACGAGCAGTACTTC
once,TRBV4-1,TRBJ1-2,TRBD1,CASSLWTGNYGYTF,TGCGCCAGCAGCCTTTGGACAGGGAACTATGGCTACACCTTC
.,TRBV23-1,TRBJ2-7,TRBD1,CASSQSVDRGLEQYF,TGCGCCAGCAGTCAATCCGTGGACAGGGGCCTCGAGCAGTACTTC
.,TRBV29-1,TRBJ2-7,TRBD2,CSVEDGGTYEQYF,TGCAGCGTTGAGGACGGGGGGACTTACGAGCAGTACTTC
.,TRBV5-6,TRBJ1-2,TRBD1,CASSPEGTEKYGYTF,TGTGCCAGCAGCCCGGAGGGGACAGAGAAATATGGCTACACCTTC
.,TRBV4-1,TRBJ2-7,.,CASSPQLVAYEQYF,TGCGCCAGCAGCCCTCAACTAGTTGCCTACGAGCAGTACTTC
few,TRBV5-1,TRBJ2-2,.,CASSLSQYTGELFF,TGCGCCAGCAGCTTAAGTCAGTACACCGGGGAGCTGTTTTTT
.,TRBV5-1,TRBJ1-1,.,CASSLDGSEAFF,TGCGCCAGCAGCTTGGACGGGAGTGAAGCTTTCTTT
.,TRBV7-2,TRBJ2-1,TRBD2,CASSLRTRGYNEQFF,TGTGCCAGCAGCTTAAGGACTAGGGGTTACAATGAGCAGTTCTTC
.,TRBV5-4,TRBJ2-3,.,CASSQTGSDTQYF,TGTGCCAGCAGCCAAACAGGGTCAGATACGCAGTATTTT
many,TRBV3-1/TRBV3-2,TRBJ1-5,.,CASSQVGGQPQHF,TGTGCCAGCAGCCAAGTTGGGGGGCAGCCCCAGCATTTT
.,TRBV7-8,TRBJ1-3,TRBD1,CASSPWDRENTIYF,TGTGCCAGCAGCCCATGGGACAGGGAAAACACCATATATTTT
once,TRBV6-5,TRBJ2-1,TRBD2,CASSYSSGGVPEQFF,TGTGCCAGCAGTTATTCAAGCGGGGGGGTCCCTGAGCAGTTCTTC
.,TRBV19,TRBJ1-1,TRBD1,CASTWGQVNTEAFF,TGTGCCAGTACCTGGGGACAGGTGAACACTGAAGCTTTCTTT
.,TRBV11-2,TRBJ1-2,TRBD1,CASSGPGQGIGYTF,TGTGCCAGCAGCGGTCCGGGACAGGGTATCGGCTACACCTTC
.,TRBV2,TRBJ2-3,.,CASSEWGGAGDTQYF,TGTGCCAGCAGTGAATGGGGGGGCGCAGGAGATACGCAGTATTTT
.,TRBV11-2,TRBJ1-2,.,CASARGVYGYTF,TGTGCCAGCGCGCGGGGTGTCTATGGCTACACCTTC
.,TRBV5-5,TRBJ2-7,TRBD1,CASSLMGQGFDEQYF,TGTGCCAGCAGCTTGATGGGACAGGGTTTCGACGAGCAGTACTTC